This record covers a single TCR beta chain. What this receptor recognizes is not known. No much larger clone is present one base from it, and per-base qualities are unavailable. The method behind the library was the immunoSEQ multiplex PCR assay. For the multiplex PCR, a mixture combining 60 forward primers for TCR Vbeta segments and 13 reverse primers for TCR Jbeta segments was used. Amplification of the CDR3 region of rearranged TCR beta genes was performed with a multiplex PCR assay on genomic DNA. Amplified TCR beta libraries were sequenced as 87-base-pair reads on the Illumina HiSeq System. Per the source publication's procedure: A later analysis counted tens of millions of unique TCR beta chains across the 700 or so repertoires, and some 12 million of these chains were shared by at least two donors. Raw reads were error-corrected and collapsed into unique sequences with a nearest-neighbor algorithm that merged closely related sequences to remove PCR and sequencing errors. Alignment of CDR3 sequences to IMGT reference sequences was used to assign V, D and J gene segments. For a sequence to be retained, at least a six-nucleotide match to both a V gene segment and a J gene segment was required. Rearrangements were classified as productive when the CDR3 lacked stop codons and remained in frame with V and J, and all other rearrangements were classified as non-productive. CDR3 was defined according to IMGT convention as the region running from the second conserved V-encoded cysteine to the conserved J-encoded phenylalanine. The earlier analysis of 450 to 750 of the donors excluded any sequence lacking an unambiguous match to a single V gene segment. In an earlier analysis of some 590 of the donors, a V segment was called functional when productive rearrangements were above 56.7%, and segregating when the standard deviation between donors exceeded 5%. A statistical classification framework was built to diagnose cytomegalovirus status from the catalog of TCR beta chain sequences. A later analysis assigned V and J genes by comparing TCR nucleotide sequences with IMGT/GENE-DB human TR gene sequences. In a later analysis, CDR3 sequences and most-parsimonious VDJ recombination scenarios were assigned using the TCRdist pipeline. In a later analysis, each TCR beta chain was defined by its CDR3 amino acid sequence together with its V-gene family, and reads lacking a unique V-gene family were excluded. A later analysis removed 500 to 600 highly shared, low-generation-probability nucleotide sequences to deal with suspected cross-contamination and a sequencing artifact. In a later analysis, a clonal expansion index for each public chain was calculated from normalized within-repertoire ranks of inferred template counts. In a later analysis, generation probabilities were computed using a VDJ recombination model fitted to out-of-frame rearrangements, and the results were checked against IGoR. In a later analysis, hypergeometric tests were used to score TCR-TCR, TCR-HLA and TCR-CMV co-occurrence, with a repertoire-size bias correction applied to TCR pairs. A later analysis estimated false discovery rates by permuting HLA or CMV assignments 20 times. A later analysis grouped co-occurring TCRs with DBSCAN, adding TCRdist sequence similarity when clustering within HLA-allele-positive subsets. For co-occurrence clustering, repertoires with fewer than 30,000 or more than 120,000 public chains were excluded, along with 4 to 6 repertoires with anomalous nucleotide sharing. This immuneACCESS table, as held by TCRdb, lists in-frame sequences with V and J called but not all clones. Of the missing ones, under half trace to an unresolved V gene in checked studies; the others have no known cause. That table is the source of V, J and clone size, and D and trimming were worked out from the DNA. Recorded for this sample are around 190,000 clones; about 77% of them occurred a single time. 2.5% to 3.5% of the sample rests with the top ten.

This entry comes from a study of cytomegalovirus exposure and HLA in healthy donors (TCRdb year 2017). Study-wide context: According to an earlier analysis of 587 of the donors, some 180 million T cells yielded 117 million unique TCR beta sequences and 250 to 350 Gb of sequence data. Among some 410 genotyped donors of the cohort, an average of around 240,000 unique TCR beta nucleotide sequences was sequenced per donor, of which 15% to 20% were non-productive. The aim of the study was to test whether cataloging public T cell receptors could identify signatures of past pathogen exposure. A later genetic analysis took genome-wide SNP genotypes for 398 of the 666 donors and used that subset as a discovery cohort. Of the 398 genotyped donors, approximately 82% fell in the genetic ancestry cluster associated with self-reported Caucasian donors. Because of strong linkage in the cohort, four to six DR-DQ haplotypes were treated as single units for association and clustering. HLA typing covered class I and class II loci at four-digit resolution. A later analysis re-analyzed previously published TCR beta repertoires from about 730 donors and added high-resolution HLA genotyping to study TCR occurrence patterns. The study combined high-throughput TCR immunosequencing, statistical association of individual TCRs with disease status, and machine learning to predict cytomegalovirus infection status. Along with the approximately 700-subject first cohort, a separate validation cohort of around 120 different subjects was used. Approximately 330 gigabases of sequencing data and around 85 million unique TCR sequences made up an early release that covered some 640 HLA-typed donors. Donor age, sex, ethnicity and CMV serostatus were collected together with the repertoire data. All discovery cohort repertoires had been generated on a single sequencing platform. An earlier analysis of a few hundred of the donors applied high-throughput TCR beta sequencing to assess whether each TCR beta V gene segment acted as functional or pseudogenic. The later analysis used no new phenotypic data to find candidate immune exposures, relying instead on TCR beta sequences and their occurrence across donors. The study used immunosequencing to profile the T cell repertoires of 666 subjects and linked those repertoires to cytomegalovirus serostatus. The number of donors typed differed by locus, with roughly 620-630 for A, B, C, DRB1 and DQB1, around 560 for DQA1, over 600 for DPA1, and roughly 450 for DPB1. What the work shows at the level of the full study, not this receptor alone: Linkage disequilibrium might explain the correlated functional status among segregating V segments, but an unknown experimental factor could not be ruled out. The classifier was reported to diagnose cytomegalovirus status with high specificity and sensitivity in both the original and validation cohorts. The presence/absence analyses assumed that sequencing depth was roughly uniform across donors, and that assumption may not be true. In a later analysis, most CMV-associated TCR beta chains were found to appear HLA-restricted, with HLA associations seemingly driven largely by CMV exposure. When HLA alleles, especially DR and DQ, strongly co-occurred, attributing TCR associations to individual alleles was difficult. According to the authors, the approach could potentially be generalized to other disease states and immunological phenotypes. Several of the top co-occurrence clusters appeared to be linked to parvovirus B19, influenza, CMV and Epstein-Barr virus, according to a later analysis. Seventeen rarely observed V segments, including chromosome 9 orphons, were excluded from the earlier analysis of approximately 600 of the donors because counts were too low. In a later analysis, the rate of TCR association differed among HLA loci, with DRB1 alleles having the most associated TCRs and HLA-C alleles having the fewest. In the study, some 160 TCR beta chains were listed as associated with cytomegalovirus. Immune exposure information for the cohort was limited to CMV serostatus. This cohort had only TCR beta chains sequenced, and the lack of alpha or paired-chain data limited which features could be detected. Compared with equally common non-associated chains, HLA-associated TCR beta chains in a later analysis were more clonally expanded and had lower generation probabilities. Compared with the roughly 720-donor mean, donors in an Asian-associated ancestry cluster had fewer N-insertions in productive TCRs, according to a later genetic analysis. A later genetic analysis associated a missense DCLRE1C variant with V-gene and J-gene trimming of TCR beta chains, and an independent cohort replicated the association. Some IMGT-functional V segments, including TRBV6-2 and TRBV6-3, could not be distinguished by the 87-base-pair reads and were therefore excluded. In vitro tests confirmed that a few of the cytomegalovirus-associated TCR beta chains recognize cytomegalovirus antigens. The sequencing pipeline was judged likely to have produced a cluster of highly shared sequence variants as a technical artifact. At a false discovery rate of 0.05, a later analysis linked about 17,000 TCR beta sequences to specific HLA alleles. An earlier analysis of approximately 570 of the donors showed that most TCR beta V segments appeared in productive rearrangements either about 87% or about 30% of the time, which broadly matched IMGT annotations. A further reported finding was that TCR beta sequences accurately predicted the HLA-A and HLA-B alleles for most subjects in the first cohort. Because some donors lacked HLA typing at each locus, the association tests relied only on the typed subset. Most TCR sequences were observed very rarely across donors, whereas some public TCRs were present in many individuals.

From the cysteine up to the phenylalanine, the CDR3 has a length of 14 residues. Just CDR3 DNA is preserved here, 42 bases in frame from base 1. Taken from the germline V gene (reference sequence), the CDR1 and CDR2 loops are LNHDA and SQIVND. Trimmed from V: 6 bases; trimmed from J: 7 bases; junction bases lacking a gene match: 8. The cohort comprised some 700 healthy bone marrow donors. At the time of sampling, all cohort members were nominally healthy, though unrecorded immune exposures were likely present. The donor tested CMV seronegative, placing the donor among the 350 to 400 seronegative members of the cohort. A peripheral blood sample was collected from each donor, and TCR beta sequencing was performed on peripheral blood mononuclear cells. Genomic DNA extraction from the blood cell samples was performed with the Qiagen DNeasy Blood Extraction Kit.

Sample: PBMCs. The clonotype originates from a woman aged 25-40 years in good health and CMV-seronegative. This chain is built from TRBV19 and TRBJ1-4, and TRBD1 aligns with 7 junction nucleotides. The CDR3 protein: CASSDRALSEKLFF. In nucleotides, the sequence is TGTGCCAGTAGCGACAGGGCGCTGAGTGAAAAACTGTTTTTT.